This TCR beta chain was sequenced in a study of regulatory T cells in long-lasting Graves disease. Sample time point: newly diagnosed GD, antithyroid drugs for less than 3 months. Extracted PBMC RNA gave rise to the TCR library. The J segment lost 1 base and the V segment lost 6 bases, leaving 9 bases of the junction unmatched. The CDR3 covers 16 residues. Per germline, CDR1 MRHNA and CDR2 SNTAGT. Researchers made TCR beta libraries by using iRepertoire HTBI primers and running Arm-PCR on CDR3 regions. From the multiplex PCR reads, TCRdb called clonotypes with MiXCR, one entry per CDR3 protein. The sample comprises 510,000 or so distinct CDR3 sequences, 12% of which are singletons, and around 9.3% rests with the top ten. The same data also contributed to another study, on T cells in Graves' hyperthyroidism and ophthalmopathy.

The chain couples TRBV6-4 to TRBJ1-1; 9 bases are shared with TRBD1. This receptor was taken from a woman in her twenties or thirties with Graves disease. The source material was peripheral blood mononuclear cells (PBMCs), sampled at new diagnosis, from a patient treated with antithyroid drugs. CDR3 in amino acids: CASRERQGVRNTEAFF. In DNA form, the CDR3 reads TGTGCCAGCAGAGAGAGACAGGGGGTGAGGAACACTGAAGCTTTCTTT.